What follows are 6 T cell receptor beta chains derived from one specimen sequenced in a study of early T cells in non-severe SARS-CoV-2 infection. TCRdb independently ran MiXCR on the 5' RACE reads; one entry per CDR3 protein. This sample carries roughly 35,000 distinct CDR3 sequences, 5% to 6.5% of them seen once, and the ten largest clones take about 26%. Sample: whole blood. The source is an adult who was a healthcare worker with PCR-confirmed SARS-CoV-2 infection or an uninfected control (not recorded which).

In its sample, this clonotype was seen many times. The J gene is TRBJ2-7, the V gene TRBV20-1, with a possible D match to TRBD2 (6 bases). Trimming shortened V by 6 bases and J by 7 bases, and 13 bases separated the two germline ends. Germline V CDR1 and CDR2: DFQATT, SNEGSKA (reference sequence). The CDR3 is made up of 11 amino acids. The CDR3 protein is CSARAGGEQYF. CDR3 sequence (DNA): TGCAGTGCCAGGGCCGGAGGGGAGCAGTACTTC.

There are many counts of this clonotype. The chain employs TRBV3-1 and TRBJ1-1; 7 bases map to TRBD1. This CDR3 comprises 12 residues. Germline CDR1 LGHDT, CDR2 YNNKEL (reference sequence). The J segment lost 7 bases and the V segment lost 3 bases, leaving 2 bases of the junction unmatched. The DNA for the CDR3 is TGTGCCAGCAGCCATCAGGGGGGTGAAGCTTTCTTT. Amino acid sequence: CASSHQGGEAFF. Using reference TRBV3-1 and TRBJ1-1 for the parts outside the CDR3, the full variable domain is DTAVSQTPKYLVTQMGNDKSIKCEQNLGHDTMYWYKQDSKKFLKIMFSYNNKELIINETVPNRFSPKSPDKAHLNLHINSLELGDSAVYFCASSHQGGEAFFGQGTRLTVV.

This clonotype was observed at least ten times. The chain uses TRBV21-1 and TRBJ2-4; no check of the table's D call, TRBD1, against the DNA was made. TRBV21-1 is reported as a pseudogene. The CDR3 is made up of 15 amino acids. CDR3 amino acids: CASSKTGPGKNIQYF. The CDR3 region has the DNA TGTGCCAGCAGCAAGACGGGACCTGGCAAAAACATTCAGTACTTC.

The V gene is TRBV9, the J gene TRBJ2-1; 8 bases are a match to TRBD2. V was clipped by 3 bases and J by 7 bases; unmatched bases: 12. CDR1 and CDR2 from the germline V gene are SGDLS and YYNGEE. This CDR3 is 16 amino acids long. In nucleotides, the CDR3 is TGTGCCAGCAGCGCCAGAAGTAGCGGGGTATTAAATGAGCAGTTCTTC. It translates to CASSARSSGVLNEQFF. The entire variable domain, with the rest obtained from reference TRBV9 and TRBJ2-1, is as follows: DSGVTQTPKHLITATGQRVTLRCSPRSGDLSVYWYQQSLDQGLQFLIQYYNGEERAKGNILERFSAQQFPDLHSELNLSSLELGDSALYFCASSARSSGVLNEQFFGPGTRLTVL.

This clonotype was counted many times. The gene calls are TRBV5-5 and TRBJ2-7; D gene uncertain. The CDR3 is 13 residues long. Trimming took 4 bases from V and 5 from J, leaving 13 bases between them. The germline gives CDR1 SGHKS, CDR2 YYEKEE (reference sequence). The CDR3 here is CASSRSDSHEQYF. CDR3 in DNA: TGTGCCAGCAGCCGGTCGGATAGCCACGAGCAGTACTTC.

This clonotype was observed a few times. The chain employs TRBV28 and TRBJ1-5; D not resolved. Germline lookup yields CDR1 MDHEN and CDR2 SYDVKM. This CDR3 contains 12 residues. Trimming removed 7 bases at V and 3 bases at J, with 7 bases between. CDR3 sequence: CASTIVNQPQHF. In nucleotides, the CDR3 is TGTGCCAGCACGATTGTCAATCAGCCCCAGCATTTT.